This passage covers 14 T cell receptor beta chains from one sample sequenced in a study of T-cell memory formation after mild COVID-19. TCRdb re-analysed the 5' RACE reads in MiXCR, keeping a single row per CDR3 protein. The sample includes 250,000 to 350,000 distinct CDR3 sequences, approximately 19% of them seen just once. Sequencing was carried out using PBMCs or a T cell subset sorted from them (not recorded which). Receptor source: a young man who had mild COVID-19 (a few samples of this study predate the infection). Cell type and time point are not known.

This clonotype occurred many times. The chain carries TRBV20-1 and TRBJ2-7, with no clear D. The V gene's germline CDR1 is DFQATT and CDR2 SNEGSKA (reference sequence). The germline V and J ends were trimmed by 6 bases and 0 bases, with 12 bases remaining between them. The CDR3 is made up of 13 amino acids. The CDR3 region has the DNA TGCAGTGCCGCCAACACGATCTCCTACGAGCAGTACTTC. This gives the protein CSAANTISYEQYF.

This clonotype was observed at least ten times. The chain recombines TRBV3-1 with TRBJ2-3; the D is unclear. The V gene lost 2 bases and the J gene lost 7 bases, with 10 bases spanning the gap. CDR1 and CDR2 (germline): LGHDT, YNNKEL (reference sequence). This CDR3 is 13 amino acids long. The CDR3 DNA follows: TGTGCCAGCAGCCAATTCGTCGGCAATACGCAGTATTTT. Its translation: CASSQFVGNTQYF.

This clonotype occurred many times. V and J are TRBV6-1 and TRBJ1-5; D perhaps matches TRBD1 (5 bases). V was pared by 4 bases and J by 0 bases, with 10 bases between. Germline V gene sequence: CDR1 MNHNS, CDR2 SASEGT. This CDR3 contains 15 residues. The CDR3 sequence: CASSGQGYSNQPQHF. The CDR3 coding sequence is TGTGCCAGCAGTGGCCAGGGATATAGCAATCAGCCCCAGCATTTT.

The gene calls are TRBV6-2 or TRBV6-3 and TRBJ2-3; 10 bases are a match to TRBD2. Germline V gives CDR1 MNHEY, CDR2 SVGEGT. Trimming cost V 7 bases and J 2 bases; bases outside gene matches: 6. This CDR3 comprises 15 residues. The DNA for the CDR3 is TGTGCCAGCAAGCCGGGACTAGCGATCACAGATACGCAGTATTTT. This translates into CASKPGLAITDTQYF.

The rearrangement joins TRBV6-5 to TRBJ2-2; TRBD2 agrees at 13 bases. The CDR3 runs to 18 residues. Looked up from germline, CDR1 is MNHEY and CDR2 is SVGAGI. The junction had 5 bases not matched to a gene; V was cut back by 4 bases and J by 0 bases. DNA for the CDR3: TGTGCCAGCAGTTTACTAGCGGGGGGGCCCTCGAACACCGGGGAGCTGTTTTTT. This translates into CASSLLAGGPSNTGELFF.

The table lists this clonotype with a few counts. The rearrangement joins TRBV11-2 to TRBJ1-1; D ambiguous. Per the germline V gene, CDR1 is SGHAT and CDR2 is FQNNGV. Deletions cut 5 bases from V and 9 bases from J, with 16 bases between. The CDR3 contains 13 residues. For the CDR3, the DNA is TGTGCCAGCAGCCCGTCCCTGAGGGCAAAAGCTTTCTTT. Translation: CASSPSLRAKAFF. Drawing the rest from reference TRBV11-2 and TRBJ1-1, the complete variable domain is EAGVAQSPRYKIIEKRQSVAFWCNPISGHATLYWYQQILGQGPKLLIQFQNNGVVDDSQLPKDRFSAERLKGVDSTLKIQPAKLEDSAVYLCASSPSLRAKAFFGQGTRLTVV.

This chain joins TRBV6-5 and TRBJ1-4; D ambiguous. Trimming took off 0 bases at V and 4 bases at J, with 12 bases between the two ends. The CDR3 sequence is 16 residues long. Germline loops: CDR1 MNHEY, CDR2 SVGAGI. The CDR3 DNA follows: TGTGCCAGCAGTTACTCGAAGGCACCACATAATGAAAAACTGTTTTTT. Translating it yields CASSYSKAPHNEKLFF.

This clonotype has at least ten counts. The V call is TRBV7-9, the J call TRBJ1-1; D call uncertain. The CDR3 length is 14 residues. V was clipped by 5 bases and J by 2 bases, with 12 bases between them. The germline V gene has CDR1 SEHNR and CDR2 FQNEAQ (reference sequence). DNA for the CDR3: TGTGCCAGCAGCCGCGGACTCCTAAACACTGAAGCTTTCTTT. Residues: CASSRGLLNTEAFF.

This sequence joins TRBV9 and TRBJ1-2, with TRBD1 matching 7 bases. The trim removed 3 bases at V and 7 bases at J, leaving 9 bases unmatched. The CDR3 consists of 14 residues. From germline, CDR1 is SGDLS and CDR2 YYNGEE. As DNA, the CDR3 is TGTGCCAGCAGCGAAACAGGGGCGAAGGGTGGCTACACCTTC. Translation: CASSETGAKGGYTF.

The CDR3 DNA reads TGTGCCAGCAGCTCCCCCGGGCCAGAGACCCAGTACTTC. Its translation: CASSSPGPETQYF. The chain employs TRBV5-5 and TRBJ2-5; D remains unclear. Trimming shortened V by 3 bases and J by 4 bases, and 10 bases separated the two germline ends. The germline gives CDR1 SGHKS, CDR2 YYEKEE (reference sequence). The CDR3 length is 13 residues.

The V call is TRBV20-1, the J call TRBJ2-1; TRBD2 aligns across 7 bases. The CDR3 consists of 14 residues. CDR1 is DFQATT, CDR2 SNEGSKA, per germline (reference sequence). Unmatched junction bases numbered 8, after V lost 3 bases and J lost 6 bases. DNA for the CDR3: TGCAGTGCTAGTCACCTGGGACTACTCAATGAGCAGTTCTTC. Encoded protein: CSASHLGLLNEQFF.

The CDR3 sequence is CASSLWTGTENTNEQFF. The CDR3 DNA reads TGCGCCAGCAGCTTGTGGACCGGGACAGAAAATACAAATGAGCAGTTCTTC. The chain carries TRBV5-1 and TRBJ2-1; TRBD1 matches 7 bases. This CDR3 has 17 residues. Losses at the gene ends were 1 base for V and 7 bases for J; bases not matched to a gene: 14. Germline values: CDR1 SGHRS, CDR2 YFSETQ.

The chain recombines TRBV20-1 with TRBJ2-4, with 10 positions matching TRBD1. The germline V gene encodes CDR1 DFQATT and CDR2 SNEGSKA (reference sequence). The CDR3 totals 14 residues. V dropped 3 bases and J dropped 6; count of bases not matched to a gene: 5. This CDR3 is CSAREGTGVNIQYF. The CDR3 coding sequence is TGCAGTGCTAGGGAGGGGACAGGGGTAAACATTCAGTACTTC.

This rearrangement joins TRBV28 to TRBJ2-4, with D possibly being TRBD1 or TRBD2 (5 bases each). The CDR3 is 15 residues long. The V gene lost 4 bases and the J gene lost 1 base, with 11 bases spanning the gap. From germline, CDR1 is MDHEN and CDR2 SYDVKM. The CDR3 reads CASSWQGRAKNIQYF. For the CDR3, the DNA is TGTGCCAGCAGTTGGCAGGGACGGGCCAAAAACATTCAGTACTTC.